Listed below are T cell receptor beta chains from one sample, sequenced in a study of cytotoxic CD8 clonotypes in ibrutinib-treated CLL. Clones were read by immunoSEQ multiplex PCR, and TCRdb kept only the in-frame ones, dropping some. The sample includes some 200,000 clones, around 70% of them seen just once. The sequenced sample was PBMCs, obtained after 12 months of ibrutinib treatment. The origin of the receptors is a human donor with chronic lymphocytic leukemia. Both conserved end residues are part of each CDR3.

V,CDR3
TRBV5-1,CASSPLAGIYTGELFF
TRBV7-3,CASSLEGAYDGYTF
TRBV28,CASSWRTGGLTEAFF
TRBV19,CARTPGVHEQFF
TRBV7-2,CASSPRGSTDTQYF
TRBV9,CASSVGPLNTEAFF
TRBV2,CASTILWTGGNEQFF
TRBV5-4,CASTDPPDRYYHRDQPQHF
TRBV7-9,CASSHGTGAYYGYTF
TRBV18,CASSRPGQGAHEQFF
TRBV6-5,CASSRDRGEGEQYF
TRBV19,CASSIAPGQHYEQYF
TRBV30,CAWSKGRLQPQHF
TRBV27,CASSLSWGSGLYEQYF
TRBV5-1,CASSMGQSGGYTF
TRBV9,CASSVEVPGIEQTGELFF
TRBV5-4,CASIRGPPKTEAFF
TRBV28,CASSLGRTYEQYF
TRBV7-8,CASSLPGDPKETQYF
TRBV9,CASSGLPPFGQIEFESYGYTF
TRBV19,CASSRGQDKNIQYF
TRBV6-6,CAGQEYAGELFF
TRBV2,CASSSYRGLNSPLHF
TRBV27,CASSFLSNEQFF
TRBV7-9,CASSLRGFTEAFF
TRBV30,CAWTGFNYGYTF
TRBV28,CASSLLSSGANVLTF
TRBV18,CASSPGKWEELNTEAFF
TRBV28,CASNWGIRNQPQHF
TRBV15,CATGKQGMTQYF
TRBV29-1,CSVLKGWNEQYF
TRBV29-1,CSVAQAGHTDTQYF
TRBV4-3,CASSRADTSYEQYF
TRBV30,CAWSFNLYEQYF
TRBV18,CASSPLGQYNSPLHF
TRBV5-4,CASSKTENTEAFF
TRBV9,CASSVVGQGAYNEQFF
TRBV2,CASSSPDLGEQFF
TRBV27,CASSLIGTGGWQPQHF
TRBV30,CAWSVRANSPLHF
TRBV5-4,CATTRAGSNQPQHF
TRBV5-8,CASSLAGRETQYF
TRBV27,CASSLQGAYGEAFF
TRBV27,CASTEGGRGNTEAFF
TRBV7-2,CASSLGGSPGEKLFF
TRBV6-1,CASSRSLAGGYEQYF
TRBV5-1,CASSISTGAYEQYF
TRBV6-5,CANSTSADTEAFF
TRBV27,CARAGGPDTQYF
TRBV28,CASSRTGKGSYEQYF
TRBV20-1,CSAISGVGYTF
TRBV6-1,CASGPMNTEAFF